The 30 T cell receptor beta chains in this list originate from one sample, sequenced in a study of shared clonotypes between healthy human individuals (dated by TCRdb to between 2020 and 2021). Library generation was performed with the immunoSEQ multiplex PCR assay. Not all clones reach the TCRdb copy of this immuneACCESS table, which keeps in-frame sequences only. Checked studies attribute under half of the gap to unresolved V genes and leave the rest unexplained. Within this sample are more than 2 million clones, with around 95% of them counted one time only. Clones ranked in the top ten supply under 0.15% of the sample. Specimen: naive CD4+ T cells sorted from blood. The cell subset or site label on this specimen signifies: CD45RA+ positively selected. The receptors derive from a man aged 18 to 35 in good health.

The J gene is TRBJ2-3, the V gene TRBV27; D not certain. The CDR3 is made up of 17 amino acids. Germline loops: CDR1 MNHEY, CDR2 SMNVEV (reference sequence). The V and J ends lost 5 bases and 0 bases respectively, with 18 bases between them. CDR3 sequence (DNA): TGTGCCAGCAGTCCCGAGAGGATGGTGGGTAGCACAGATACGCAGTATTTT. Its protein is CASSPERMVGSTDTQYF.

As regards this clone: Other DNA variants within this sample encode the same CDR3. The rearrangement links TRBV6-5 to TRBJ1-2; D might be TRBD1 (5 bases). Germline V gene data show CDR1 as MNHEY and CDR2 as SVGAGI. Between the trimmed V and J ends, which lost 3 bases and 5 bases, there was a span of 10 bases. The CDR3 spans 13 residues. CDR3 protein: CASSYSGSYGYTF. CDR3 DNA: TGTGCCAGCAGTTATTCAGGGTCTTATGGCTACACCTTC.

This clone appeared a single time. The V and J genes are TRBV5-6 and TRBJ1-5; no reliable D call. V lost 0 bases, J lost 8 bases, and 12 bases lay in between. The CDR3 length is 14 residues. Germline CDR1 and CDR2: SGHDT and YYEEEE. The CDR3 loop is CASSLGAGSEPQHF. The CDR3 nucleotides are TGTGCCAGCAGCTTGGGGGCCGGCTCAGAGCCCCAGCATTTT.

The chain carries TRBV11-2 and TRBJ2-7, with a possible D match to TRBD1 (5 bases). Per germline, CDR1 SGHAT and CDR2 FQNNGV. Trimming removed 0 bases from V and 4 bases from J, with 13 bases in between. This CDR3 comprises 15 residues. Here the CDR3 reads CASSLDGGHLYEQYF. The CDR3 DNA sequence: TGTGCCAGCAGCTTAGATGGTGGACACCTTTACGAGCAGTACTTC.

This sequence joins TRBV12-2 and TRBJ2-7. TRBV12-2 is designated a pseudogene. The CDR3 runs 17 residues. The CDR3 reads CASRLQGDVPCQYEQYF. The DNA for the CDR3 is TGTGCAAGTCGCTTACAGGGAGACGTTCCTTGCCAATACGAGCAGTACTTC.

CDR3 region: CASSPTGTSPGEQYF. The CDR3 bases are TGTGCCAGCAGTCCCACGGGGACTAGCCCGGGCGAGCAGTACTTC. The chain uses TRBV6-4 and TRBJ2-7, with 9 nucleotides matching TRBD2. This CDR3 contains 15 residues. Germline V gene sequence: CDR1 MRHNA, CDR2 SNTAGT. V trimming: 5 bases; J trimming: 6 bases; junction bases outside the gene matches: 11.

The sample holds one count of this clone. This chain uses TRBV2 with TRBJ1-6, with a tentative D call TRBD1 (5 bases). This CDR3 has 18 residues. Germline V gene data show CDR1 as SNHLY and CDR2 as FYNNEI. V was pared by 3 bases and J by 0 bases, with 15 bases between. The CDR3 region has the DNA TGTGCCAGCAGTGATTTTATTACAGGTAGCTCCTATAATTCACCCCTCCACTTT. Residues: CASSDFITGSSYNSPLHF.

V is TRBV19 and J is TRBJ1-2, with 9 positions matching TRBD1. The J segment lost 4 bases and the V segment lost 6 bases, leaving 9 bases of the junction unmatched. The CDR3 spans 15 residues. Germline loops: CDR1 LNHDA, CDR2 SQIVND (reference sequence). CDR3 DNA sequence: TGTGCCAGTAGGGAAACAGGGGGCCAAGGCTATGGCTACACCTTC. Translated, it gives CASRETGGQGYGYTF.

The genes are TRBV4-2 and TRBJ2-1, with TRBD2 matching over 10 bases. The CDR3 loop spans 15 amino acids. Germline CDR1 LGHNA, CDR2 YNFKEQ. Unmatched junction bases numbered 1, after V lost 0 bases and J lost 5 bases. The CDR3 bases are TGTGCCAGCAGCCAAGAACTAGCGGGGAACAATGAGCAGTTCTTC. The encoded protein is CASSQELAGNNEQFF.

The V and J genes are TRBV11-2 and TRBJ2-7; D may correspond to TRBD1 or TRBD2 (5 bases each). V was shortened by 6 bases and J by 9 bases, with 21 bases between the two germline ends. The CDR3 spans 14 residues. The germline V gene has CDR1 SGHAT and CDR2 FQNNGV. Here the CDR3 reads CASRPIGTSTWQYF. DNA for the CDR3: TGTGCCAGCAGACCTATCGGGACGTCGACATGGCAGTACTTC.

J is TRBJ1-5 and V is TRBV19; weak D call: TRBD1 (5 bases). Trimming stripped 6 bases from V and 4 bases from J, with 16 bases between. The CDR3 consists of 15 residues. The V gene's germline CDR1 is LNHDA and CDR2 SQIVND (reference sequence). The CDR3 loop is CASSISPGPNQPQHF. CDR3 bases: TGTGCCAGTAGCATATCTCCAGGGCCTAATCAGCCCCAGCATTTT.

The chain uses TRBV28 and TRBJ1-5, with 9 bases that match TRBD1. Germline V gene data show CDR1 as MDHEN and CDR2 as SYDVKM. The CDR3 totals 15 residues. With 6 bases clipped from V and 4 bases from J, the junction kept 7 bases outside the gene matches. Written as DNA, the CDR3 is TGTGCCAGCAGCAGCCTCGGGACAGGGAATCAGCCCCAGCATTTT. This encodes CASSSLGTGNQPQHF.

This clone was seen a single time. This chain uses TRBV6-6 with TRBJ1-4, with 10 bases matching TRBD1. Germline trimming cut 11 bases from V and 8 bases from J; bases unmatched to any gene: 5. This CDR3 contains 12 residues. Germline V gene sequence: CDR1 MNHNY, CDR2 SVGAGI (reference sequence). CDR3 coding DNA: TGTGCCCACGGGACAGGGGACGAAAAACTGTTTTTT. Translated, it gives CAHGTGDEKLFF.

This CDR3 is CSAGGLAGENIQYF. In nucleotides, the CDR3 is TGCAGCGCTGGGGGACTAGCGGGAGAAAACATTCAGTACTTC. The rearrangement links TRBV29-1 to TRBJ2-4; 14 bases map to TRBD2. With V trimmed by 7 bases and J by 5 bases, 4 bases remained unmatched. The germline CDR1 and CDR2 sequences are SQVTM and ANQGSEA. The CDR3 sequence is 14 residues long.

The chain uses TRBV6-5 and TRBJ2-7; D may be TRBD1 or TRBD2 (5 bases each). The CDR3 spans 14 residues. The V end lost 6 bases, the J end lost 0 bases, and 12 bases lay between the germline ends. Germline CDR1 MNHEY, CDR2 SVGAGI. CDR3 DNA: TGTGCCAGCAGCCTCCGGGACGTCTCCTACGAGCAGTACTTC. Protein: CASSLRDVSYEQYF.

J is TRBJ2-2 and V is TRBV5-1, with D unclear. CDR1 and CDR2 (germline): SGHRS, YFSETQ. This CDR3 is 16 amino acids long. V was clipped by 0 bases and J by 2 bases, with 11 bases between them. This CDR3 is CASSLGSSTNTGELFF. The DNA for the CDR3 is TGCGCCAGCAGCTTGGGTAGCAGTACCAACACCGGGGAGCTGTTTTTT.

V and J are TRBV4-1 and TRBJ2-5, with D unresolved. CDR1 is MGHRA and CDR2 is YSYEKL in the germline V gene. This CDR3 has 13 residues. Trimming took 4 bases from V and 3 from J, leaving 9 bases between them. CDR3 sequence reads: CASSRAREETQYF. CDR3 in DNA: TGCGCCAGCAGCCGAGCGAGAGAAGAGACCCAGTACTTC.

This clone was counted a single time. The rearrangement joins TRBV7-2 to TRBJ2-2; D may be TRBD1 or TRBD2 (6 bases each). CDR1 and CDR2 (germline): SGHTA, FQGNSA. This CDR3 contains 17 residues. V was clipped by 5 bases and J by 2 bases, with 18 bases between them. The CDR3 region is CASSPFRGVTNTGELFF. CDR3 nucleotides: TGTGCCAGCAGCCCATTTAGGGGGGTGACCAACACCGGGGAGCTGTTTTTT.

The rearrangement uses TRBV11-2 and TRBJ2-5; 14 positions agree with TRBD2. The V segment lost 4 bases and the J segment 2 bases; nucleotides outside the gene matches: 9. Germline values: CDR1 SGHAT, CDR2 FQNNGV. The CDR3 is 18 residues long. The CDR3 region is CASSSAGTSGSRQETQYF. CDR3 bases: TGTGCCAGCAGCTCCGCCGGGACTAGCGGGAGTAGACAAGAGACCCAGTACTTC. Based on the CDR3 plus reference TRBV11-2 and TRBJ2-5, the full variable domain is EAGVAQSPRYKIIEKRQSVAFWCNPISGHATLYWYQQILGQGPKLLIQFQNNGVVDDSQLPKDRFSAERLKGVDSTLKIQPAKLEDSAVYLCASSSAGTSGSRQETQYFGPGTRLLVL.

The rearrangement links TRBV6-1 to TRBJ1-1, with unresolved D. V gave up 7 bases and J gave up 1 base, with 4 bases separating them. The germline V gene encodes CDR1 MNHNS and CDR2 SASEGT. This CDR3 comprises 11 residues. The CDR3: CASTWNTEAFF. The CDR3 nucleotides read TGTGCCAGCACTTGGAACACTGAAGCTTTCTTT.

The chain couples TRBV7-2 to TRBJ1-2, with D possibly being TRBD1 (6 bases). The ends were cut back, 1 base at V and 2 bases at J, with 14 bases in the middle. Germline V gives CDR1 SGHTA, CDR2 FQGNSA. The CDR3 loop spans 16 amino acids. The CDR3 nucleotides read TGTGCCAGCAGCTTAGGCCGACAGGAGTCAAACTATGGCTACACCTTC. Protein: CASSLGRQESNYGYTF.

The gene calls are TRBV11-3 and TRBJ1-1; no clear D. There are 13 residues in the CDR3. Trimming stripped 1 base from V and 0 bases from J, with 3 bases between. The germline gives CDR1 SGHNT, CDR2 YENEEA. DNA for the CDR3: TGTGCCAGCAGCTTAGTAGTGAACACTGAAGCTTTCTTT. Its protein product is CASSLVVNTEAFF.

V usage is TRBV5-6 and J usage is TRBJ2-1; D call uncertain. Per the germline V gene, CDR1 is SGHDT and CDR2 is YYEEEE. The CDR3 is 11 amino acids. Trimming stripped 3 bases from V and 3 bases from J, with 1 base between. CDR3 loop: CASSYYNEQFF. CDR3 bases: TGTGCCAGCAGCTACTACAATGAGCAGTTCTTC.

The V gene is TRBV5-6, the J gene TRBJ2-7; tentatively, D is TRBD1 (6 bases). The V end was cut by 1 base, the J end by 3 bases, with 14 bases between. This CDR3 contains 15 residues. CDR1 is SGHDT, CDR2 YYEEEE, per germline. The CDR3 nucleotides read TGTGCCAGCAGCTTGCTTGGGGGCGACCTCTACGAGCAGTACTTC. This sequence encodes CASSLLGGDLYEQYF.

The chain couples TRBV5-1 to TRBJ1-6; D is undetermined. The CDR3 spans 17 residues. V shed 4 bases and J shed 7 bases, with 21 bases lying between them. Germline values: CDR1 SGHRS, CDR2 YFSETQ. CDR3 sequence reads: CASSIGRRSGLNSPLHF. Here the CDR3 DNA reads TGCGCCAGCAGCATTGGTAGGCGCTCCGGGCTAAATTCACCCCTCCACTTT.

The V gene is TRBV28, the J gene TRBJ2-1; D is unresolved. The CDR3 runs 14 residues. CDR1 and CDR2 from the germline V gene are MDHEN and SYDVKM. V was cut by 6 bases and J by 4 bases, with 13 bases left in between. The CDR3 sequence: CASSRFTRYNEQFF. CDR3 nucleotides: TGTGCCAGCAGCCGATTCACACGGTACAATGAGCAGTTCTTC. Full variable domain (missing parts from reference TRBV28 and TRBJ2-1): DVKVTQSSRYLVKRTGEKVFLECVQDMDHENMFWYRQDPGLGLRLIYFSYDVKMKEKGDIPEGYSVSREKKERFSLILESASTNQTSMYLCASSRFTRYNEQFFGPGTRLTVL.

The chain recombines TRBV28 with TRBJ2-7, with unresolved D. V was pared by 6 bases and J by 9 bases, with 12 bases between. Germline-derived CDR1 and CDR2 are MDHEN and SYDVKM. The CDR3 covers 11 residues. The CDR3 loop is CASSQREVQYF. For the CDR3, the DNA is TGTGCCAGCAGCCAGCGAGAGGTGCAGTACTTC. Looking up the rest from reference TRBV28 and TRBJ2-7 gives the full variable domain: DVKVTQSSRYLVKRTGEKVFLECVQDMDHENMFWYRQDPGLGLRLIYFSYDVKMKEKGDIPEGYSVSREKKERFSLILESASTNQTSMYLCASSQREVQYFGPGTRLTVT.

In nucleotides, the CDR3 is TGTGCCAGCAGCTTGGGAGGGTCCTCGGTCTACAATGAGCAGTTCTTC. Translation: CASSLGGSSVYNEQFF. The chain has TRBV5-4 and TRBJ2-1, with D tentatively TRBD2 (5 bases). Per the germline V gene, CDR1 is SGHNT and CDR2 is YYREEE (reference sequence). The CDR3 extends over 16 amino acids. Trimming shortened V by 0 bases and J by 3 bases, and 13 bases separated the two germline ends.

In regard to this clone: Other DNA sequences of this sample code for an identical CDR3. The rearrangement uses TRBV5-1 and TRBJ2-5; D uncertain. Germline values: CDR1 SGHRS, CDR2 YFSETQ. The V end lost 1 base, the J end lost 5 bases, and 6 bases lay between the germline ends. The CDR3 runs to 12 residues. DNA for the CDR3: TGCGCCAGCAGCTTGACTTCGGAGACCCAGTACTTC. It specifies CASSLTSETQYF. Drawing the rest from reference TRBV5-1 and TRBJ2-5, the complete variable domain is KAGVTQTPRYLIKTRGQQVTLSCSPISGHRSVSWYQQTPGQGLQFLFEYFSETQRNKGNFPGRFSGRQFSNSRSEMNVSTLELGDSALYLCASSLTSETQYFGPGTRLLVL.

This chain connects TRBV4-1 to TRBJ2-7; perhaps D is TRBD1 or TRBD2 (5 bases each). This CDR3 contains 16 residues. Germline CDR1 MGHRA, CDR2 YSYEKL. V was shortened by 1 base and J by 2 bases, with 15 bases between the two germline ends. The CDR3, as DNA: TGCGCCAGCAGCCAAGTCTCGTCCGGGGCTACCTACGAGCAGTACTTC. This gives the protein CASSQVSSGATYEQYF.